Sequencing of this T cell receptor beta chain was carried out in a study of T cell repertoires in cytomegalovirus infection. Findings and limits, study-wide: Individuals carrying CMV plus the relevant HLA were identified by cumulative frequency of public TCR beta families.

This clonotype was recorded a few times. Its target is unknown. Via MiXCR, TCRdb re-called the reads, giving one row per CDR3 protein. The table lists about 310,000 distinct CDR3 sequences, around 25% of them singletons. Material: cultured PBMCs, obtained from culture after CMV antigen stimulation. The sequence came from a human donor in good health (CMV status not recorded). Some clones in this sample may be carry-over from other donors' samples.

The CDR3 DNA sequence: TGTGCCAGCAGCGTAGGGGAGGGACAGGGCGATGAAAAACTGTTTTTT. Protein sequence: CASSVGEGQGDEKLFF. The chain uses TRBV9 and TRBJ1-4, with 9 bases that match TRBD1. The germline gives CDR1 SGDLS, CDR2 YYNGEE. Losses at the gene ends were 0 bases for V and 6 bases for J; bases not matched to a gene: 6. The CDR3 has 16 amino acids. Full variable domain (rest looked up from reference TRBV9 and TRBJ1-4): DSGVTQTPKHLITATGQRVTLRCSPRSGDLSVYWYQQSLDQGLQFLIQYYNGEERAKGNILERFSAQQFPDLHSELNLSSLELGDSALYFCASSVGEGQGDEKLFFGSGTQLSVL.